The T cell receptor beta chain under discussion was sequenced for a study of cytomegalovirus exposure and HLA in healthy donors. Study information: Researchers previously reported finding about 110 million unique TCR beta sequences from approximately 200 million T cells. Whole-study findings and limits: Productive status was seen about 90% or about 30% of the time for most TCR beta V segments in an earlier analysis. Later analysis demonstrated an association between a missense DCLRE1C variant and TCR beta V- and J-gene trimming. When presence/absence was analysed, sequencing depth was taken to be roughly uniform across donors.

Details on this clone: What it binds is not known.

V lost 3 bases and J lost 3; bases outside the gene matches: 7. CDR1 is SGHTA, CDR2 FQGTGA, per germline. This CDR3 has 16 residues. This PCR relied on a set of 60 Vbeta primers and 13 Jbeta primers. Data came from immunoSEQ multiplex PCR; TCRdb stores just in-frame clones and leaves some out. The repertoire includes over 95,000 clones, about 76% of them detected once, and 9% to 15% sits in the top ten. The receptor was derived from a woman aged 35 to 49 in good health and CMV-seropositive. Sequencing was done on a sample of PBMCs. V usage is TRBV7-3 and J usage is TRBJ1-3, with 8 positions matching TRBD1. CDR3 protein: CASSFPDRAGGNTIYF. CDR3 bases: TGTGCCAGCAGCTTTCCGGACAGGGCGGGTGGAAACACCATATATTTT.